This T cell receptor (beta chain) was recovered during a study of blood T cell repertoires in COVID-19. Turning to the study itself: The samples span acute and convalescent COVID-19 from the United States, Italy and Spain. T cells, B-cell-depleted T cells, or PBMCs provided the cDNA or gDNA that served as material.

This CDR3 contains 18 residues. Original methodology: Scientists estimated how many nucleated cells there were by amplifying reference gene primers. The table came from immunoSEQ multiplex PCR; TCRdb's copy has only in-frame clones and leaves some out. The DNA was the basis for D and trimming; V, J and clone size are from that table. The table lists about 94,000 clones, more than 75% of them singletons, with around 7.4% in the top ten. The TCR comes from a human donor with acute or convalescent COVID-19. The donor label of this sample is uncertain. Sequencing was done on a sample of peripheral blood. The gene calls are TRBV21-1 and TRBJ1-5; TRBD1, the D gene given by the table, was not confirmed from the DNA. TRBV21-1 is a listed pseudogene. CDR3 DNA sequence: TGTGCCAGCAGCAAACGCGGCGACAGGGGGGTGGGCAATCAGCCCCAGCATTTT. As protein: CASSKRGDRGVGNQPQHF.